A single sample gave rise to the 20 T cell receptor beta chains below, sequenced in a study of cytomegalovirus exposure and HLA in healthy donors. PCR primers comprised 60 Vbeta and 13 Jbeta primers. Sequenced by immunoSEQ multiplex PCR; TCRdb stores in-frame clones only, minus some. This table holds about 80,000 clones, about 71% found once. The sequencing sample was made of PBMCs. The receptors originated from a woman aged 40-49 years in good health and CMV-seronegative.

The chain carries TRBV7-9 and TRBJ1-2; 10 bases line up with TRBD1. The germline V gene encodes CDR1 SEHNR and CDR2 FQNEAQ (reference sequence). The CDR3 is 13 residues long. V shed 3 bases, J shed 8 bases, and the junction held 3 bases outside the gene matches. The CDR3 DNA follows: TGTGCCAGCAGCTTCGACAGGGGGCAGGGCTACACCTTC. It encodes CASSFDRGQGYTF. The variable domain in full, with the rest retrieved from reference TRBV7-9 and TRBJ1-2, is DTGVSQNPRHKITKRGQNVTFRCDPISEHNRLYWYRQTLGQGPEFLTYFQNEAQLEKSRLLSDRFSAERPKGSFSTLEIQRTEQGDSAMYLCASSFDRGQGYTFGSGTRLTVV.

This clone was recorded only once. The chain couples TRBV25-1 to TRBJ2-2, with 9 positions matching TRBD1. Germline loops: CDR1 MGHDK, CDR2 SYGVNS. Trimming removed 5 bases from V and 1 base from J; junction bases left unmatched: 5. The length of the CDR3 is 16 residues. Here the CDR3 reads CASSLPGQGNTGELFF. The CDR3 nucleotides are TGTGCCAGCAGTCTACCGGGACAGGGGAACACCGGGGAGCTGTTTTTT.

In this sample, this clone turned up once. In DNA form, the CDR3 reads TGTGCCAGCAGCCAGACTCCAAGCGTCGACAATGAGCAGTTCTTC. Translated: CASSQTPSVDNEQFF. The rearrangement joins TRBV9 to TRBJ2-1; D remains unclear. The CDR3 consists of 15 residues. Germline V lookup: CDR1 SGDLS, CDR2 YYNGEE. V lost 4 bases, J lost 5 bases, and 16 bases lay in between.

V is TRBV7-9 and J is TRBJ2-1, with 12 bases lining up with TRBD2. The germline CDR1 and CDR2 sequences are SEHNR and FQNEAQ (reference sequence). The CDR3 runs to 16 residues. With V trimmed by 4 bases and J by 7 bases, 8 bases remained unmatched. DNA for the CDR3: TGTGCCAGCAGCTACCAGACTAGCGGGAGCATAAATGAGCAGTTCTTC. Translated, it gives CASSYQTSGSINEQFF. Full variable domain (remainder filled in from reference TRBV7-9 and TRBJ2-1): DTGVSQNPRHKITKRGQNVTFRCDPISEHNRLYWYRQTLGQGPEFLTYFQNEAQLEKSRLLSDRFSAERPKGSFSTLEIQRTEQGDSAMYLCASSYQTSGSINEQFFGPGTRLTVL.

The chain has TRBV28 and TRBJ1-2; the D gene is possibly TRBD1 (5 bases). The CDR3 has 11 amino acids. Germline CDR1 is MDHEN and CDR2 is SYDVKM. V gave up 8 bases and J gave up 8 bases, with 12 bases separating them. As DNA, the CDR3 is TGTGCCAGCTTCAGGGAAAGAGGCTACACCTTC. Translating it yields CASFRERGYTF.

This sequence joins TRBV15 and TRBJ1-2, with 7 bases fitting TRBD1. With V trimmed by 5 bases and J by 7 bases, 10 bases remained unmatched. This CDR3 is 14 amino acids long. CDR1 is LNHNV and CDR2 is YYDKDF in the germline V gene (reference sequence). The DNA of the CDR3 is TGTGCCACCAGCGCAGGGGGAAATCTCTTTGGCTACACCTTC. Translation gives CATSAGGNLFGYTF.

This clone showed up just once. The V call is TRBV5-6, the J call TRBJ2-3, with 8 bases matching TRBD2. The V gene's germline CDR1 is SGHDT and CDR2 YYEEEE. V lost 6 bases and J lost 7; bases outside the gene matches: 10. The CDR3 runs to 14 residues. CDR3: CASTVSGRGYTQYF. CDR3 nucleotide sequence: TGTGCCAGCACCGTGAGCGGGAGAGGGTATACGCAGTATTTT.

This clone came up a few times. The gene calls are TRBV6-1 and TRBJ2-5; the D gene is possibly TRBD1 (6 bases). The better agreement between TRBJ2-7 and the DNA end casts doubt on the J call. The CDR3 has 12 amino acids. In germline, CDR1 is MNHNS, CDR2 SASEGT. Here the CDR3 reads CASRPGTREQYF. In DNA, the CDR3 is TGTGCCAGCAGGCCCGGGACACGCGAGCAGTACTTC.

The genes are TRBV30 and TRBJ1-1, with D hard to call. The CDR3 loop spans 13 amino acids. Trimming cost V 2 bases and J 5 bases, with 12 bases left between them. CDR1 is GTSNPN, CDR2 SVGIG, per germline (reference sequence). CDR3 nucleotide sequence: TGTGCCTGGAGTCTTGCCCCGGGGACTGAAGCTTTCTTT. Translated: CAWSLAPGTEAFF.

The chain uses TRBV2 and TRBJ1-1, with TRBD1 matching 8 bases. Trimming removed 3 bases from V and 3 bases from J; junction bases left unmatched: 6. The V gene's germline CDR1 is SNHLY and CDR2 FYNNEI. The CDR3 consists of 15 residues. The CDR3 sequence: CASSESAGGYTEAFF. CDR3 sequence (DNA): TGTGCCAGCAGTGAGTCGGCAGGGGGCTACACTGAAGCTTTCTTT.

V and J are TRBV7-8 and TRBJ2-2; TRBD2 aligns across 14 bases. With V trimmed by 6 bases and J by 4 bases, 19 bases remained unmatched. CDR1 is SGHVS and CDR2 is FQNEAQ in the germline V gene. The CDR3 consists of 21 residues. In DNA form, the CDR3 reads TGTGCCAGCAGGTTATTCTCCACGGGACTAGCGGGGGTCCAACCCACCGGGGAGCTGTTTTTT. Translated, it gives CASRLFSTGLAGVQPTGELFF.

The chain has TRBV7-3 and TRBJ2-3, with 7 bases matching TRBD2. Germline CDR1 is SGHTA and CDR2 is FQGTGA. This CDR3 comprises 15 residues. The trim removed 3 bases at V and 2 bases at J, leaving 5 bases unmatched. This chain's CDR3 is CASSLSGGPTDTQYF. In DNA, the CDR3 is TGTGCCAGCAGCTTGTCGGGAGGACCCACAGATACGCAGTATTTT.

V usage is TRBV6-1 and J usage is TRBJ2-2; TRBD1 matches at 7 bases. V was clipped by 6 bases and J by 5 bases; unmatched bases: 9. CDR1 MNHNS and CDR2 SASEGT come from the germline V gene. This CDR3 region has 15 residues. The CDR3 region has the DNA TGTGCCAGCAGGTTGCAGACAGGGAATACCGGGGAGCTGTTTTTT. Its translation is CASRLQTGNTGELFF.

V gene TRBV5-6 combines with J gene TRBJ2-1; the match to TRBD2 covers 10 bases. CDR3 length: 16 amino acids. Germline loops: CDR1 SGHDT, CDR2 YYEEEE. The V and J ends lost 4 bases and 2 bases, in that order; junction bases with no gene match: 6. The CDR3 nucleotides are TGTGCCAGCAGCCCCCCCGGGACTAGCGCCTACAATGAGCAGTTCTTC. Its protein product is CASSPPGTSAYNEQFF.

The V call is TRBV27, the J call TRBJ2-6; no clear D gene. The V end lost 3 bases, the J end lost 0 bases, and 9 bases lay between the germline ends. There are 16 residues in the CDR3. From germline, CDR1 is MNHEY and CDR2 SMNVEV (reference sequence). This CDR3 reads CASSFKVSSGANVLTF. In nucleotides, the CDR3 is TGTGCCAGCAGTTTCAAAGTGAGCTCTGGGGCCAACGTCCTGACTTTC.

This clone has a handful of counts. V is TRBV7-3 and J is TRBJ2-1; 11 bases match TRBD1. The ends lost 5 bases at V and 5 bases at J; junction bases unmatched: 8. The CDR3 length is 16 residues. Germline values: CDR1 SGHTA, CDR2 FQGTGA. The CDR3 coding sequence is TGTGCCAGCAGCATTACCGGGACAGGGGGGGACAATGAGCAGTTCTTC. Its protein product is CASSITGTGGDNEQFF.

This clone was detected a few times. The V call is TRBV25-1, the J call TRBJ2-3, with 11 bases fitting TRBD2. The CDR3 is made up of 17 amino acids. Germline CDR1 reads MGHDK; CDR2 reads SYGVNS. Trimming took 3 bases from V and 1 from J; bases not matched to a gene: 6. The CDR3 DNA reads TGTGCCAGCAGTGACTCCTATAGCGGGGGGGGCACAGATACGCAGTATTTT. This translates into CASSDSYSGGGTDTQYF.

Concerning this clone itself: An end of the junction differs from the germline gene, which may be a read error. The chain recombines TRBV2 with TRBJ2-1; 9 bases align to TRBD2. CDR1 SNHLY and CDR2 FYNNEI come from the germline V gene. The CDR3 runs 14 residues. The CDR3 spells CASSQAGGYNEQFF. The CDR3 coding sequence is TGTGCCAGCAGTCAAGCGGGGGGATACAATGAGCAGTTCTTC.

The chain carries TRBV7-6 and TRBJ2-7; 7 bases align to TRBD2. Unmatched junction bases numbered 10, after V lost 5 bases and J lost 6 bases. Germline CDR1 SGHVS, CDR2 FNYEAQ. The CDR3 runs 14 residues. The CDR3 loop reads CASSLGPSGSEQYF. DNA for the CDR3: TGTGCCAGCAGCCTCGGCCCTAGCGGATCCGAGCAGTACTTC. Combining the CDR3 with reference TRBV7-6 and TRBJ2-7 gives the whole variable domain GAGVSQSPRYKVTKRGQDVALRCDPISGHVSLYWYRQALGQGPEFLTYFNYEAQQDKSGLPNDRFSAERPEGSISTLTIQRTEQRDSAMYRCASSLGPSGSEQYFGPGTRLTVT.

V usage is TRBV10-3 and J usage is TRBJ1-6; D is unresolved. The CDR3 totals 15 residues. With 2 bases removed from V and 6 bases from J, the gap between germline ends came to 11 bases. Germline values: CDR1 ENHRY, CDR2 SYGVKD. The CDR3 region has the DNA TGTGCCATCAGTGAGCGGGGTCCTAGTAATTCACCCCTCCACTTT. Translation gives CAISERGPSNSPLHF.